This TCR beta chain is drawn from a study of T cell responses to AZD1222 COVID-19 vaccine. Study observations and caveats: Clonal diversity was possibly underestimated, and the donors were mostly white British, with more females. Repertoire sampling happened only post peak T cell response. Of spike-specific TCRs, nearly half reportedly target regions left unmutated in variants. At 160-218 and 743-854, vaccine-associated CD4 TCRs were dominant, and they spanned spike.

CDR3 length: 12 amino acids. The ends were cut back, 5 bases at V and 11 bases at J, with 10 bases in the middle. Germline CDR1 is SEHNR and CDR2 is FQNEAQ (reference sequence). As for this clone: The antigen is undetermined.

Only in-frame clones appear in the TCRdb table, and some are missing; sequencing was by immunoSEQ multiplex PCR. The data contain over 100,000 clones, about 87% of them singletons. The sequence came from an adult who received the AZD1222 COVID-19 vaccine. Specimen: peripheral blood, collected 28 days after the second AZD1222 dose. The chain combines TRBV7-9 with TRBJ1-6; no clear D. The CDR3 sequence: CASSPGRAPLHF. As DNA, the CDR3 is TGTGCCAGCAGCCCGGGCCGCGCACCCCTCCACTTT.